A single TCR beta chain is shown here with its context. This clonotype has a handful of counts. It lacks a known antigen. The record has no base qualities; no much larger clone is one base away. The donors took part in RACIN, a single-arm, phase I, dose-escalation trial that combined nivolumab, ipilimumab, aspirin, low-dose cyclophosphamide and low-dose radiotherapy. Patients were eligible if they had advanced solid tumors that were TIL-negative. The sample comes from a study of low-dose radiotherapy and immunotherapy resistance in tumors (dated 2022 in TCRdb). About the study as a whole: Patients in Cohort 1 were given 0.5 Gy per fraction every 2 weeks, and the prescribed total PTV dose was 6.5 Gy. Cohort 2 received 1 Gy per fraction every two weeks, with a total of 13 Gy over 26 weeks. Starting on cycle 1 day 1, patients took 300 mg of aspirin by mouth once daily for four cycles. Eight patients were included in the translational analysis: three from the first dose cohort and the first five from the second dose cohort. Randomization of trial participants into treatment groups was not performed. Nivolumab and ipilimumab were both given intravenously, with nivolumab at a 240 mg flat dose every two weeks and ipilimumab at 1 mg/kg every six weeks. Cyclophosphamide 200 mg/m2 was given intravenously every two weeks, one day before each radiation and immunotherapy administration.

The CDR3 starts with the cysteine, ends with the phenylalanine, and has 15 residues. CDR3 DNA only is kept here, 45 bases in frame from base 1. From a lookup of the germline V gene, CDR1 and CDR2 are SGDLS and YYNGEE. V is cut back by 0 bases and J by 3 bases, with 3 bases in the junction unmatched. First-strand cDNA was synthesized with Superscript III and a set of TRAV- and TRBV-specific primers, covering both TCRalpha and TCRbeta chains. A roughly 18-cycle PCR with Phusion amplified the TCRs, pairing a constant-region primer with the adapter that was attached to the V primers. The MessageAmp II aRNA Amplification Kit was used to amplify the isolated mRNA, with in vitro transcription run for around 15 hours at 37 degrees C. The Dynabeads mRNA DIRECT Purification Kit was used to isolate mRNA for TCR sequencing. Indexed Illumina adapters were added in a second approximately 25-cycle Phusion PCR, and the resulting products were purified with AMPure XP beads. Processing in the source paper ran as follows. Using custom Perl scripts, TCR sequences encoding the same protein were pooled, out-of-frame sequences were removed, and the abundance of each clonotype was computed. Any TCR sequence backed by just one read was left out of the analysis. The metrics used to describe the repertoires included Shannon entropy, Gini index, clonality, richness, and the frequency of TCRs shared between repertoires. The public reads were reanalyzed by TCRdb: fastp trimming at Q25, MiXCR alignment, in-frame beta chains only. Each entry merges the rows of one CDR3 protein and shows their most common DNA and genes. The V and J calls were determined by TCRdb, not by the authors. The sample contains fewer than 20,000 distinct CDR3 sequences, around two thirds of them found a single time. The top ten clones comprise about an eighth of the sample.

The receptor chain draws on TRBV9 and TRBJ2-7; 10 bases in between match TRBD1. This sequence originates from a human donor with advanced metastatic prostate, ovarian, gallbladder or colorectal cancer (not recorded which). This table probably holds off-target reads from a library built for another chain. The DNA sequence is TGTGCCAGCAGCGTAGAAGGGACAGGGGACTACGAGCAGTACTTC. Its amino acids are CASSVEGTGDYEQYF.